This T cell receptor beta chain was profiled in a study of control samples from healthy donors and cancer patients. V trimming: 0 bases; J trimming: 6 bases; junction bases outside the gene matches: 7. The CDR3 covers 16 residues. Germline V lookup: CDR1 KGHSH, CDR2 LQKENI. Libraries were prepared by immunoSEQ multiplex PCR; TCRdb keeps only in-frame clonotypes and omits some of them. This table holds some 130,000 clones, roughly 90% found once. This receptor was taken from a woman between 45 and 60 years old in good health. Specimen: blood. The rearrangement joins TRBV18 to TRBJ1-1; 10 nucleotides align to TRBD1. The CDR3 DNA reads TGTGCCAGCTCACCACCTCGTAGACAGGGGGCCCCTGAAGCTTTCTTT. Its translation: CASSPPRRQGAPEAFF. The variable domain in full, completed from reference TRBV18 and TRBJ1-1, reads NAGVMQNPRHLVRRRGQEARLRCSPMKGHSHVYWYRQLPEEGLKFMVYLQKENIIDESGMPKERFSAEFPKEGPSILRIQQVVRGDSAAYFCASSPPRRQGAPEAFFGQGTRLTVV.